The sequence of this TCR beta chain was determined in a study of regulatory T cells in long-lasting Graves disease. To make TCR beta libraries, researchers used iRepertoire HTBI primers and Arm-PCR of CDR3 regions. TCRdb re-derived calls from the multiplex PCR reads in MiXCR, one entry per CDR3 protein. The data contain roughly 440,000 distinct CDR3 sequences, around 17% of them singletons. From germline, CDR1 is MGHRA and CDR2 YSYEKL. The CDR3 spans 14 residues. V was pared by 1 base and J by 4 bases, with 10 bases between. Time point reported: newly diagnosed GD, antithyroid drugs for less than 3 months. After RNA was extracted from PBMCs, the TCR library was made from it. Under American Thyroid Association guidelines, Graves' disease was diagnosed. These sequences were also reported in another study, on T cells in Graves' hyperthyroidism and ophthalmopathy. That paper notes: Most thyroid clonotypes with frequency above 0.001 were detected in blood. In validation, the model predicted ophthalmopathy. These predictions came a median about 6.5 months before onset.

V and J are TRBV4-1 and TRBJ1-1, with D unclear. The sample was peripheral blood mononuclear cells (PBMCs), taken at new diagnosis, from a patient treated with antithyroid drugs. The clonotype originates from a woman between 18 and 30 years old with Graves disease. The CDR3, as DNA: TGCGCCAGCAGCCAAGCCCGGGGTTGCACTGAAGCTTTCTTT. It specifies CASSQARGCTEAFF.